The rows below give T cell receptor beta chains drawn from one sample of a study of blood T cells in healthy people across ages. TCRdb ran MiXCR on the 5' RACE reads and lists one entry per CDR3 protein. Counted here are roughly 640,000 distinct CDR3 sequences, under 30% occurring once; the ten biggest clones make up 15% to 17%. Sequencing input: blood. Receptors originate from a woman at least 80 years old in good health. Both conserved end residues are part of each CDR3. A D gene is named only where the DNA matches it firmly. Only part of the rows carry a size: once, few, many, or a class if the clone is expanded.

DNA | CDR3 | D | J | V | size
TGTGCCAGCAGAACGGACTTACCGCCCTACGAGCAGTACTTC | CASRTDLPPYEQYF | . | TRBJ2-7 | TRBV28 | .
TGTGCCGCCATTGACCCCCGCAGGGGGAGCAATCAGCCCCAGCATTTT | CAAIDPRRGSNQPQHF | TRBD1 | TRBJ1-5 | TRBV6-6 | .
TGTGCCAGCTCCACGACGTGGGGGTCCTACGAGCAGTACTTC | CASSTTWGSYEQYF | . | TRBJ2-7 | TRBV3-1 | many
TGTGCCACCAGTGATAGCCAGCGGGGGGATGAGCAGTTCTTC | CATSDSQRGDEQFF | TRBD2 | TRBJ2-1 | TRBV24-1 | many
TGCAGTGCTAGAGTCCCGGACACCCCGGGGGATGGCTACACCTTC | CSARVPDTPGDGYTF | . | TRBJ1-2 | TRBV20-1 | .
TGTGCCAGCAGCCAGGTCGGACTAGCGGGGGTGATAAATGAGCAGTTCTTC | CASSQVGLAGVINEQFF | TRBD2 | TRBJ2-1 | TRBV3-1 | .
TGTGCCAGCAGCCCTCAGGGAACTGGGGCCAACGTCCTGACTTTC | CASSPQGTGANVLTF | . | TRBJ2-6 | TRBV7-9 | many
TGTGCCAGCAGTGTCGGAAGCCCCAATCAGCCCCAGCATTTT | CASSVGSPNQPQHF | . | TRBJ1-5 | TRBV6-1 | .
TGTGCCAGCAGCTTAGGAGATACCGGGACAGGGGGAGGCTACACCTTC | CASSLGDTGTGGGYTF | TRBD1 | TRBJ1-2 | TRBV7-2 | many
TGTGCCAGCAGCTTAACGGGTGCGGGGGTGGGAGAGACCCAGTACTTC | CASSLTGAGVGETQYF | TRBD2 | TRBJ2-5 | TRBV7-3 | .
TGTGCCACCAGTGAAGGGACAGGCTATGGCTACACCTTC | CATSEGTGYGYTF | TRBD1 | TRBJ1-2 | TRBV24-1 | once
TGCGCCAGCAGCCGGGACACAACCGGGGAGCTGTTTTTT | CASSRDTTGELFF | . | TRBJ2-2 | TRBV5-1 | few
TGCGCCAGCAGCAGAACCGGGACGCCCATAGGGACAGATACGCAGTATTTT | CASSRTGTPIGTDTQYF | . | TRBJ2-3 | TRBV5-1 | many
TGTGCCAGCAGTCTAGCGGGGGGCGAGGGAGATACGCAGTATTTT | CASSLAGGEGDTQYF | TRBD2 | TRBJ2-3 | TRBV2 | few
TGCAGTGCTAGAGATAGTGGGGGGGAGGGAGCAGATACGCAGTATTTT | CSARDSGGEGADTQYF | TRBD2 | TRBJ2-3 | TRBV20-1 | many
TGTGCCAGCAGTTACTTGGGGACAGTCAATGAGCAGTTCTTC | CASSYLGTVNEQFF | TRBD1 | TRBJ2-1 | TRBV6-5 | many
TGTGCCAGCAGCTTAGGAGGGGCGGGGAAAGAGACCCAGTACTTC | CASSLGGAGKETQYF | . | TRBJ2-5 | TRBV7-9 | .
TGCGCCAGCAGCCAAGATGGACAGGGCCCATATAATTCACCCCTCCACTTT | CASSQDGQGPYNSPLHF | TRBD1 | TRBJ1-6 | TRBV4-3 | .
TGTGCCAGCAGTTTTATCCAGAACACCGGGGAGCTGTTTTTT | CASSFIQNTGELFF | . | TRBJ2-2 | TRBV5-4 | .
TGTGCCGGCAGCTCACGCACAGATACGCAGTATTTT | CAGSSRTDTQYF | . | TRBJ2-3 | TRBV9 | .
TGCAGTGCTAGAATTAGGGGGGGCTACACCTTC | CSARIRGGYTF | . | TRBJ1-2 | TRBV20-1 | .
TGTGCCATCGGAACAGGGGGGGACAATCAGCCCCAGCATTTT | CAIGTGGDNQPQHF | TRBD1 | TRBJ1-5 | TRBV6-1 | many
TGCAGTGCTTTTCTAGCGGGGGGGCCTAATGAGCAGTTCTTC | CSAFLAGGPNEQFF | TRBD2 | TRBJ2-1 | TRBV20-1 | many
TGCGCCAGCAGCGGGACAGGGCGGGGGTTCTACGAGCAGTACTTC | CASSGTGRGFYEQYF | TRBD1 | TRBJ2-7 | TRBV5-1 | many
TGTGCCAGCAGCTTAGACGGCGGGGGGGGCACAGATACGCAGTATTTT | CASSLDGGGGTDTQYF | TRBD2 | TRBJ2-3 | TRBV7-2 | many
TGTGCCAGCAGCTCCGGACAGGGCCTGCCCCAGCATTTT | CASSSGQGLPQHF | TRBD1 | TRBJ1-5 | TRBV7-9 | many
TGTGCCACCAGTCACAGGGGTACAGGCTATGGCTACACCTTC | CATSHRGTGYGYTF | TRBD1 | TRBJ1-2 | TRBV24-1 | few
TGCAGCGTTGTATTCCGGGGGGACAATGAGCAGTTCTTC | CSVVFRGDNEQFF | TRBD2 | TRBJ2-1 | TRBV29-1 | many
TGTGCCGGCAGTTTACGGGACAGCAATTACGAGCAGTACTTC | CAGSLRDSNYEQYF | TRBD1 | TRBJ2-7 | TRBV27 | .
TGTGCCAGCAGCTTAGTCAGCCTACCGAACACTGAAGCTTTCTTT | CASSLVSLPNTEAFF | . | TRBJ1-1 | TRBV11-2 | many
TGTGCCAGCAGCCCGAGCCCCTGGACCGGACTTAACTATGGCTACACCTTC | CASSPSPWTGLNYGYTF | . | TRBJ1-2 | TRBV3-1 | many
TGTGCCTGGAGTAGGGGACTTCAGAACACCGGGGAGCTGTTTTTT | CAWSRGLQNTGELFF | . | TRBJ2-2 | TRBV30 | .
TGTGCCAGCACCCTCGGAGCGCAGGGATACTATGGCTACACCTTC | CASTLGAQGYYGYTF | . | TRBJ1-2 | TRBV28 | many
TGTGCCAGCACCGAGACAGGGGGCGGAGAGACCCAGTACTTC | CASTETGGGETQYF | TRBD1 | TRBJ2-5 | TRBV12-3/TRBV12-4 | many
TGTGCCAGCAGTGTAACAGGGACGCGGATCGGCAATCAGCCCCAGCATTTT | CASSVTGTRIGNQPQHF | . | TRBJ1-5 | TRBV27 | .
TGTGCCAGCAGGGAACTAGCGGGGGGCGAGCAGTACTTC | CASRELAGGEQYF | TRBD2 | TRBJ2-7 | TRBV2 | many
TGTGCCAGTGGAGAGGCAGCAAACATTCAGTACTTC | CASGEAANIQYF | . | TRBJ2-4 | TRBV19 | many
TGCAGTGCCACGCTCGGGTCGGGGATCTCAGCTTTCTTT | CSATLGSGISAFF | . | TRBJ1-1 | TRBV20-1 | many
TGTGCCAGCAGTGAGGTAGGGGGCGAGCAGTACTTC | CASSEVGGEQYF | . | TRBJ2-7 | TRBV6-1 | many
TGCAGTGCCCGACGTGCTAGCGGGGGCCAGGAGCAGTACTTC | CSARRASGGQEQYF | TRBD2 | TRBJ2-7 | TRBV20-1 | many
TGTGCCAGCAGCTTTGGTGACAGCGGGGGAATAGGGGACACTGAAGCTTTCTTT | CASSFGDSGGIGDTEAFF | . | TRBJ1-1 | TRBV11-1 | few
TGTGCCAGCAGCAAACTCATGGGCTATCAGCCCCAGCATTTT | CASSKLMGYQPQHF | . | TRBJ1-5 | TRBV7-3 | .